This TCR beta chain came from a study of glioma-infiltrating T cells after dendritic cell vaccination (dated by TCRdb to about 2016). For the wider study: Of the approximately 15 glioblastoma patients in the cohort, all drawn from Phase I and II dendritic cell vaccination trials, 9 were newly diagnosed and 6 had recurrent disease. In glioblastoma patients vaccinated with dendritic cells, deep sequencing of TCR beta CDR3 regions served to measure the amount of tumor-infiltrating lymphocytes and to compare repertoires between tumor and blood. Survival after dendritic cell vaccination was correlated with TCR sequencing metrics, including TIL content and tumor-blood repertoire overlap. Between 2003 and 2012, the patients were given dendritic cell vaccination pulsed with autologous tumor lysate. Three intradermal dendritic cell vaccine injections were administered to patients at biweekly intervals in the arm below the axilla. The vaccine consisted of monocyte-derived dendritic cells cultured about 7 days with IL-4 and GM-CSF, then pulsed overnight with autologous tumor lysate. The study at large found these results: The response model built on TCR overlap across three groups was characterized as speculative, with prospective validation still needed. The cohort was small and heterogeneous, and full blood and tumor sets were available for few patients, with initial-recurrent tumor pairs available for even fewer patients. TCR clonality showed no direct relationship with survival, which suggests that a diverse polyclonal response may matter. Longer time to progression and overall survival after dendritic cell vaccination were predicted by higher estimated pretreatment TIL content.

Patients were selected for having adequate residual fresh-frozen tumor tissue and more than two years of available survival data. None of the glioblastoma patients carried an isocitrate dehydrogenase mutation, although molecular status otherwise varied. PBMC collection took place before vaccination, two weeks after the third vaccination, and at tumor progression if progression occurred. The Qiagen DNeasy Blood extraction Kit was used to extract genomic DNA. Comment on this clone: No cognate antigen has been identified for it. Within one base of it there is no much larger clone, and no base qualities were kept.

The immunoSEQ assay amplified TCRB CDR3 regions from approximately 2 micrograms of genomic DNA, or from all available DNA when less than that amount was available. Multiplex PCR used 60 forward primers for TCR V beta segments and 13 reverse primers for J beta segments. To estimate the number of reads per starting template, synthetic control templates were added to each sample at limiting dilution. The Illumina HiSeq System generated 87 bp sequencing reads. The authors' analysis ran thus. To remove PCR and sequencing errors, closely related sequences were merged with a nearest neighbor algorithm. TCR overlap was defined as the percentage of unique tumor TCR beta sequences that were also found in the peripheral blood of the same patient. TCRdb limited this immuneACCESS table to in-frame rearrangements with V and J called. A share of clones is missing; checked studies link under half to unresolved V genes, and the rest is unexplained. V and J calls and clone size follow that table, whereas D and trimming were derived from the DNA. Within this sample are over 55,000 clones, with roughly 79% of them counted one time only. Approximately 7.9% of the sample lies in the top ten.

The specimen comprised blood, sampled before dendritic cell vaccination. This TCR derives from a human donor with glioblastoma.

The DNA sequence is as follows: TGTGCCAGCAGCGTAGGGCCGTTGGAACCCACAGAGTATGGCTACACCTTC. Its protein reads: CASSVGPLEPTEYGYTF. The chain is encoded by TRBV9 joined to TRBJ1-2; the D segment cannot be called with confidence. From the cysteine up to the phenylalanine, the CDR3 has a length of 17 residues. Only the CDR3 region is kept as DNA, spanning 51 bases read in frame from base 1. CDR1 and CDR2 (SGDLS, YYNGEE) derive from the germline V gene. V loses 0 bases, J loses 5 bases, and the germline ends lie 20 bases apart.